The 2 T cell receptor beta chains reported below all come from one sample, sequenced in a study of blood T cells in healthy people across ages. Primers used in a second PCR of about 6 to 11 cycles were a sample-barcoded 5' primer and a J-beta primer mix. TCRdb itself ran the 5' RACE reads through MiXCR, one entry per CDR3 protein. The sample yields under 1,000,000 distinct CDR3 sequences, roughly 46% seen once. Sequences were obtained from blood. These receptors came from an elderly man in good health.

Turning to this clonotype: A read error may be the cause here, since a much bigger clone is one base away. The gene calls are TRBV7-2 and TRBJ2-3; 11 nucleotides agree with TRBD2. The germline CDR1 and CDR2 sequences are SGHTA and FQGNSA. Losses at the gene ends were 4 bases for V and 4 bases for J; bases not matched to a gene: 10. The CDR3 runs to 17 residues. The CDR3 loop reads CASSSRFSGRVSDTQYF. The CDR3 DNA reads TGTGCCAGCAGCTCGAGGTTTAGCGGGAGGGTATCAGATACGCAGTATTTT.

The rearrangement uses TRBV7-9 and TRBJ2-1; the D is unclear. The J call may be incorrect, as the DNA end agrees better with TRBJ2-7. Germline loops: CDR1 SEHNR, CDR2 FQNEAQ (reference sequence). The CDR3 covers 16 residues. CDR3 sequence: CASSLQSGYSYNEQYF. CDR3 nucleotides: TGTGCCAGCAGCTTACAAAGTGGCTACTCCTACAATGAGCAGTACTTC.